This passage covers 25 T cell receptor beta chains from one sample sequenced in a study of cytomegalovirus exposure and HLA in healthy donors. Use of 60 Vbeta and 13 Jbeta primers characterized the PCR. Some clones are missing from TCRdb's copy, which holds only in-frame ones; the method was immunoSEQ multiplex PCR. The sample includes 120,000 or so clones, around four fifths of them seen just once. Input material: PBMCs. The receptors were gathered from a male donor in good health and CMV-seropositive.

The chain combines TRBV4-2 with TRBJ1-1; tentatively, D is TRBD1 (6 bases). The CDR3 is 17 amino acids. The germline CDR1 and CDR2 sequences are LGHNA and YNFKEQ. V was trimmed by 0 bases and J by 4 bases, leaving 18 bases between them. CDR3 protein: CASSQDTRQERSTEAFF. CDR3 coding DNA: TGTGCCAGCAGCCAAGATACCCGACAGGAGCGGAGCACTGAAGCTTTCTTT.

The genes are TRBV7-8 and TRBJ2-2; 7 nucleotides agree with TRBD2. CDR1 SGHVS and CDR2 FQNEAQ come from the germline V gene. The CDR3 has 17 residues. The V segment lost 1 base and the J segment 2 bases; nucleotides outside the gene matches: 7. CDR3 loop: CASSLDPGGSNTGELFF. CDR3 DNA: TGTGCCAGCAGCTTAGACCCGGGGGGAAGCAACACCGGGGAGCTGTTTTTT.

The V gene is TRBV7-3, the J gene TRBJ2-1, with D perhaps matching TRBD2 (5 bases). V dropped 1 base and J dropped 2 bases, with 18 bases sitting between them. From germline, CDR1 is SGHTA and CDR2 FQGTGA. The CDR3 is made up of 18 amino acids. The CDR3 DNA follows: TGTGCCAGCAGCTTAATGGGCCTTAGTGGGAGTACCTACAATGAGCAGTTCTTC. Its protein product is CASSLMGLSGSTYNEQFF.

The rearrangement uses TRBV11-2 and TRBJ2-7; the match to TRBD1 covers 7 bases. The germline gives CDR1 SGHAT, CDR2 FQNNGV. This CDR3 comprises 15 residues. V trimming: 5 bases; J trimming: 4 bases; junction bases outside the gene matches: 11. CDR3 in DNA: TGTGCCAGCAGCCCCCTGACAGGGTTCACATACGAGCAGTACTTC. Protein product: CASSPLTGFTYEQYF. The variable domain in full, with the rest retrieved from reference TRBV11-2 and TRBJ2-7, is EAGVAQSPRYKIIEKRQSVAFWCNPISGHATLYWYQQILGQGPKLLIQFQNNGVVDDSQLPKDRFSAERLKGVDSTLKIQPAKLEDSAVYLCASSPLTGFTYEQYFGPGTRLTVT.

The CDR3 loop reads CASRARGWIINTIYF. CDR3 sequence (DNA): TGTGCCAGCAGAGCTAGGGGCTGGATAATAAACACCATATATTTT. This chain joins TRBV21-1 and TRBJ1-3; TRBD1 is the table's D call and was not checked against the DNA. TRBV21-1 is a documented pseudogene. This CDR3 comprises 15 residues.

The rearrangement joins TRBV30 to TRBJ2-3, with a weak D call TRBD2 (5 bases). CDR3 length: 16 residues. V lost 3 bases and J lost 5, with 21 bases in between. CDR1 and CDR2 (germline): GTSNPN, SVGIG (reference sequence). CDR3 in amino acids: CAWSSDEIDYGDTQYF. DNA for the CDR3: TGTGCCTGGAGCTCGGACGAGATAGACTATGGAGATACGCAGTATTTT.

This clone appeared a single time. The V gene is TRBV7-9, the J gene TRBJ1-5; D not certain. The germline V gene encodes CDR1 SEHNR and CDR2 FQNEAQ (reference sequence). This CDR3 comprises 15 residues. The V end was cut by 4 bases, the J end by 7 bases, with 17 bases between. The CDR3 DNA is TGTGCCAGCAGCTCCTCTCCGGGCGAGGGACAGCCCCAGCATTTT. It encodes CASSSSPGEGQPQHF.

This clone was picked up a small number of times. This chain connects TRBV4-2 to TRBJ1-1, with 9 bases matching TRBD1. V dropped 4 bases and J dropped 4; count of bases not matched to a gene: 10. The germline V gene encodes CDR1 LGHNA and CDR2 YNFKEQ. The CDR3 totals 16 residues. CDR3 region: CASSRGDRGGSTEAFF. CDR3 nucleotide sequence: TGTGCCAGCAGCCGGGGAGACAGGGGGGGAAGCACTGAAGCTTTCTTT.

CDR3 nucleotides: TGCAGTGCTGGGGGCCTGGACGAGCAGTACTTC. It encodes CSAGGLDEQYF. V gene TRBV20-1 combines with J gene TRBJ2-7; a possible D gene is TRBD1 (6 bases). The CDR3 sequence is 11 residues long. With 5 bases removed from V and 5 bases from J, the gap between germline ends came to 10 bases. CDR1 and CDR2 from the germline V gene are DFQATT and SNEGSKA (reference sequence).

The CDR3 DNA sequence: TGTGCCAGCAGCCAATTTAGCGGGAGGGGGCCCACAGATACGCAGTATTTT. Translated, it gives CASSQFSGRGPTDTQYF. The rearrangement links TRBV14 to TRBJ2-3; 11 bases agree with TRBD2. The CDR3 totals 17 residues. The V and J ends lost 2 bases and 2 bases, in that order; junction bases with no gene match: 6. Germline V CDR1 and CDR2: SGHDN, FVKESK.

V gene TRBV4-3 combines with J gene TRBJ2-1, with TRBD1 matching 7 bases. The CDR3 length is 14 residues. The germline V gene encodes CDR1 LGHNA and CDR2 YSLEER. The junction had 7 bases not matched to a gene; V was cut back by 5 bases and J by 6 bases. The CDR3 reads CASSLQGFGNEQFF. The DNA for the CDR3 is TGCGCCAGCAGCTTACAGGGGTTCGGCAATGAGCAGTTCTTC.

Comments on this clone: At one of its ends the junction is not consistent with the germline gene, which may arise from a read error. This chain connects TRBV7-9 to TRBJ2-7; D not resolved. Germline lookup yields CDR1 SEHNR and CDR2 FQNEAQ (reference sequence). The CDR3 has 11 residues. The CDR3 loop reads CSSSSLYEQYF. The CDR3 region has the DNA TGTTCCAGCAGTTCTCTCTACGAGCAGTACTTC.

This rearrangement joins TRBV7-2 to TRBJ1-4; TRBD1 matches 10 bases. V gave up 3 bases and J gave up 5 bases; unmatched junction bases: 0. The CDR3 length is 14 residues. Looked up from germline, CDR1 is SGHTA and CDR2 is FQGNSA. In nucleotides, the CDR3 is TGTGCCAGCAGCTTGGACAGGGGGAATGAAAAACTGTTTTTT. It translates to CASSLDRGNEKLFF.

CDR3 in DNA: TGCGCCAGCAGCCATCCAGGGGGCACTTCCTACGAGCAGTACTTC. This translates into CASSHPGGTSYEQYF. V and J are TRBV5-1 and TRBJ2-7; 8 bases map to TRBD1. Germline CDR1 and CDR2: SGHRS and YFSETQ. After removal of 4 bases from V and 1 base from J, the junction contained 7 bases not matched to a gene. This CDR3 spans 15 amino acids.

The chain joins TRBV11-2 to TRBJ1-6, with a weak D call TRBD1 (6 bases). The CDR3 loop spans 15 amino acids. V lost 2 bases, J lost 7 bases, and 12 bases lay in between. Germline V gene sequence: CDR1 SGHAT, CDR2 FQNNGV. CDR3 nucleotide sequence: TGTGCCAGCAGCTTAAATGGGGGCGTGAATTCACCCCTCCACTTT. Translated, it gives CASSLNGGVNSPLHF. Looking up the rest from reference TRBV11-2 and TRBJ1-6 gives the full variable domain: EAGVAQSPRYKIIEKRQSVAFWCNPISGHATLYWYQQILGQGPKLLIQFQNNGVVDDSQLPKDRFSAERLKGVDSTLKIQPAKLEDSAVYLCASSLNGGVNSPLHFGNGTRLTVT.

Regarding this clone: At one end the junction does not follow the germline gene, possibly because of a read error. This chain links TRBV7-9 with TRBJ2-7, with 7 nucleotides matching TRBD1. The length of the CDR3 is 16 residues. The germline gives CDR1 SEHNR, CDR2 FQNEAQ (reference sequence). CDR3: CSSSLAYRGESYEQYF. Written as DNA, the CDR3 is TGTTCCAGCAGCTTAGCTTACAGGGGTGAATCCTACGAGCAGTACTTC.

In regard to this clone: The conserved phenylalanine or tryptophan normally closing the CDR3 is absent here, so this likely arose from a read error. This rearrangement joins TRBV28 to TRBJ1-2; no firm D call. The ends were cut back, 5 bases at V and 4 bases at J, with 23 bases in the middle. This CDR3 has 17 residues. CDR1 MDHEN and CDR2 SYDVKM come from the germline V gene. Here the CDR3 reads CASSPNGLSRGSYGYTL. The CDR3 coding sequence is TGTGCCAGCAGTCCCAATGGGCTCTCGCGGGGTAGCTATGGCTACACCCTC.

The V gene is TRBV6-5, the J gene TRBJ2-7; D gene unclear. The germline V gene has CDR1 MNHEY and CDR2 SVGAGI. Trimming removed 5 bases at V and 3 bases at J, with 5 bases between. CDR3 length: 11 residues. CDR3 protein: CASSNIYEQYF. The CDR3 DNA sequence: TGTGCCAGCAGTAACATCTACGAGCAGTACTTC.

The rearrangement joins TRBV30 to TRBJ2-1, with 7 bases that match TRBD1. Germline CDR1 is GTSNPN and CDR2 is SVGIG (reference sequence). With 4 bases clipped from V and 12 bases from J, the junction kept 6 bases outside the gene matches. The CDR3 consists of 11 residues. CDR3 nucleotide sequence: TGTGCCTGGAATCGACAGGGCGGGCAGTTCTTC. This translates into CAWNRQGGQFF. The variable domain in full, completed from reference TRBV30 and TRBJ2-1, reads SQTIHQWPATLVQPVGSPLSLECTVEGTSNPNLYWYRQAAGRGLQLLFYSVGIGQISSEVPQNLSASRPQDRQFILSSKKLLLSDSGFYLCAWNRQGGQFFGPGTRLTVL.

The V and J genes are TRBV19 and TRBJ2-7, with 14 bases identical to TRBD2. Germline CDR1 and CDR2: LNHDA and SQIVND (reference sequence). The junction had 19 bases not matched to a gene; V was cut back by 3 bases and J by 3 bases. The CDR3 is 21 residues long. CDR3 nucleotides: TGTGCCAGTAGTATCAATAGGGGGGACTTACAGGGACTAGCGGGAGACTACGAGCAGTACTTC. This encodes CASSINRGDLQGLAGDYEQYF.

The J gene is TRBJ2-1, the V gene TRBV27; D perhaps matches TRBD1 (5 bases). V was trimmed by 2 bases and J by 8 bases, leaving 16 bases between them. The CDR3 consists of 15 residues. CDR1 is MNHEY, CDR2 SMNVEV, per germline (reference sequence). The CDR3 region has the DNA TGTGCCAGCAGTTTACTGTTCGGAGCCAGGGATGAGCAGTTCTTC. Amino acids: CASSLLFGARDEQFF.

The rearrangement joins TRBV6-1 to TRBJ1-4, with D perhaps TRBD1 (6 bases). Trimming shortened V by 3 bases and J by 6 bases, and 11 bases separated the two germline ends. Germline values: CDR1 MNHNS, CDR2 SASEGT. The CDR3 spans 14 residues. CDR3 bases: TGTGCCAGCAGTGACAGACAGGTCCATGAAAAACTGTTTTTT. Its translation: CASSDRQVHEKLFF.

This clone was detected a few times. The chain has TRBV29-1 and TRBJ1-3; 8 bases line up with TRBD1. The CDR3 covers 14 residues. V gave up 7 bases and J gave up 4 bases; unmatched junction bases: 9. Germline V CDR1 and CDR2: SQVTM, ANQGSEA. As DNA, the CDR3 is TGCAGCGCCGAACAGGGGGTGGGAGGAAACACCATATATTTT. It yields the protein CSAEQGVGGNTIYF.

This rearrangement joins TRBV29-1 to TRBJ1-2; D perhaps matches TRBD1 (6 bases). V lost 5 bases to trimming and J lost 7 bases, with 17 bases between them. CDR1 and CDR2 (germline): SQVTM, ANQGSEA. The CDR3 sequence is 13 residues long. This CDR3 reads CSVKDSGTFGYTF. As DNA, the CDR3 is TGCAGCGTTAAGGACTCAGGGACATTTGGCTACACCTTC.

The rearrangement uses TRBV28 and TRBJ2-1; 14 positions agree with TRBD2. With V trimmed by 7 bases and J by 6 bases, 5 bases remained unmatched. Germline V gives CDR1 MDHEN, CDR2 SYDVKM. The CDR3 runs 15 residues. CDR3 nucleotides: TGTGCCAGCACCTCGGGACTAGCGGGAGCCAATGAGCAGTTCTTC. This sequence encodes CASTSGLAGANEQFF. The full variable domain, completed using reference TRBV28 and TRBJ2-1, is DVKVTQSSRYLVKRTGEKVFLECVQDMDHENMFWYRQDPGLGLRLIYFSYDVKMKEKGDIPEGYSVSREKKERFSLILESASTNQTSMYLCASTSGLAGANEQFFGPGTRLTVL.